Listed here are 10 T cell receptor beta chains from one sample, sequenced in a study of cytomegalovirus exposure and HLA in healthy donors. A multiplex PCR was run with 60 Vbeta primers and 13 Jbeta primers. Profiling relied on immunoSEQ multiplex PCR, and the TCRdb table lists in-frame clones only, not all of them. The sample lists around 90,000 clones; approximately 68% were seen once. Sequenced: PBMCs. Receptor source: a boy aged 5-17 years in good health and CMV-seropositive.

CDR3 protein: CASSVAQGGDGANVLTF. The CDR3, as DNA: TGTGCCAGCAGTGTGGCCCAGGGAGGAGACGGGGCCAACGTCCTGACTTTC. The rearrangement links TRBV6-1 to TRBJ2-6; a weak D match, TRBD2 (6 bases). The CDR3 runs 17 residues. Looked up from germline, CDR1 is MNHNS and CDR2 is SASEGT. V gave up 4 bases and J gave up 4 bases, with 17 bases separating them.

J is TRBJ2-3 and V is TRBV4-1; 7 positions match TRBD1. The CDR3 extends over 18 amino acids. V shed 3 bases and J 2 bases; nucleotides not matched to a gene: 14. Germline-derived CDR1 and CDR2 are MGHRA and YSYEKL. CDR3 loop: CASSQIASRDSPTDTQYF. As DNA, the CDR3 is TGCGCCAGCAGCCAGATCGCCTCCCGGGACAGCCCCACAGATACGCAGTATTTT.

CDR3 nucleotides: TGTGCCAGCTCACCTACTGCAGGGGAGGGCTATGGCTACACCTTC. Protein product: CASSPTAGEGYGYTF. The rearrangement joins TRBV18 to TRBJ1-2; D perhaps matches TRBD1 (6 bases). CDR1 and CDR2 from the germline V gene are KGHSH and LQKENI. The CDR3 consists of 15 residues. Trimming removed 3 bases at V and 4 bases at J, with 15 bases between.

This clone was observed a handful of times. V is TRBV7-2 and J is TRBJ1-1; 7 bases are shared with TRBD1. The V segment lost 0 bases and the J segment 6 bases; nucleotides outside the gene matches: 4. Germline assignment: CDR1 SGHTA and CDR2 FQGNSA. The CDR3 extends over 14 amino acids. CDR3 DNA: TGTGCCAGCAGCTTAGCTGACAGGGCCCCTGAAGCTTTCTTT. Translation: CASSLADRAPEAFF.

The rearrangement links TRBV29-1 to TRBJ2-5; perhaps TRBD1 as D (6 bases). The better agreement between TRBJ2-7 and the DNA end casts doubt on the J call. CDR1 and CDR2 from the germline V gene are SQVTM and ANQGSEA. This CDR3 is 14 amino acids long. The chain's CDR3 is CSAALQGNSYEQYF. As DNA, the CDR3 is TGCAGCGCAGCATTACAGGGAAACTCCTACGAGCAGTACTTC.

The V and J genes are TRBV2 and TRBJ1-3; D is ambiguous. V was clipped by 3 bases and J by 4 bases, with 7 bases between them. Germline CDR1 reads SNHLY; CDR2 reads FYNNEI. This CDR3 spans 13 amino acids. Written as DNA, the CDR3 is TGTGCCAGCAGTGATATGCGCGGAAACACCATATATTTT. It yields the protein CASSDMRGNTIYF. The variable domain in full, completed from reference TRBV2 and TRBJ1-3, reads EPEVTQTPSHQVTQMGQEVILRCVPISNHLYFYWYRQILGQKVEFLVSFYNNEISEKSEIFDDQFSVERPDGSNFTLKIRSTKLEDSAMYFCASSDMRGNTIYFGEGSWLTVV.

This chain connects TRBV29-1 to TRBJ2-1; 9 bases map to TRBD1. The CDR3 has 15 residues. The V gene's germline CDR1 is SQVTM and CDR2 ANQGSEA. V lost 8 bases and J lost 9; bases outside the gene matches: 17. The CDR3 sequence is CSLLRWDRESGEQFF. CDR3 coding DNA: TGCAGCCTCCTCAGGTGGGACAGGGAAAGCGGTGAGCAGTTCTTC.

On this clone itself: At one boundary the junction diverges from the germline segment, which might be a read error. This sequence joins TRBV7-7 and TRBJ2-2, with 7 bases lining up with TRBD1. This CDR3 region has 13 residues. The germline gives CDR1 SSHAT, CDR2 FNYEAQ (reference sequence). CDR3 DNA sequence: TGTGCTAGCAGCTTAGGGGGCGCCGGGGAGCTGTTTTTT. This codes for CASSLGGAGELFF.

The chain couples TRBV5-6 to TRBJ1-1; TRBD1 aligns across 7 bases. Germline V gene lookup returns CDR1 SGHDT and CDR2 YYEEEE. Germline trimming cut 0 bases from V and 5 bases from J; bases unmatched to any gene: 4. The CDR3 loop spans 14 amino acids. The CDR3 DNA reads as TGTGCCAGCAGCTTGGGAGGGGGCGAGACTGAAGCTTTCTTT. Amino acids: CASSLGGGETEAFF. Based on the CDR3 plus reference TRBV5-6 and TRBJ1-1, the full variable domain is DAGVTQSPTHLIKTRGQQVTLRCSPKSGHDTVSWYQQALGQGPQFIFQYYEEEERQRGNFPDRFSGHQFPNYSSELNVNALLLGDSALYLCASSLGGGETEAFFGQGTRLTVV.

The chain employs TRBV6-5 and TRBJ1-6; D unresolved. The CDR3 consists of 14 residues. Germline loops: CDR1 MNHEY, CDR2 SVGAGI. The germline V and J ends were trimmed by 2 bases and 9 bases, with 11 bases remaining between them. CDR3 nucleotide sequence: TGTGCCAGCAGTTACAGCCCGGGGAGTTCACCCCTCCACTTT. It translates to CASSYSPGSSPLHF.